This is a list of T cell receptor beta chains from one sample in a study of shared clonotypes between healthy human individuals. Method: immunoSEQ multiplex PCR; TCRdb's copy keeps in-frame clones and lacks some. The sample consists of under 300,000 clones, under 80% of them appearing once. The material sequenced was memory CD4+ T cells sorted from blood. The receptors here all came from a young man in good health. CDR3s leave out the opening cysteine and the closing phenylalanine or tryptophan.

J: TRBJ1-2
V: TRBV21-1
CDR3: ASSLTGGGGYT

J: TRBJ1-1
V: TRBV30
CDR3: AWTNRDGELYKPEAF

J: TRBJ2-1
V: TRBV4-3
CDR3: ASSQELAGYNEQF

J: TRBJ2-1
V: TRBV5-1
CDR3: ASSPPGQGYNEQF

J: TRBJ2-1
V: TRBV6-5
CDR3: ASSYLGAEQF

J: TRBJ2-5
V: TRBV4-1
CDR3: ASSQGASLTLNQETQY

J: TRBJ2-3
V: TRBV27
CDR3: ASARAASGTSTDTQY

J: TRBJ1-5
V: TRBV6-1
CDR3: ASSTGQGWNQPQH

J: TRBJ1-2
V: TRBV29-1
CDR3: SVVSSIYGYT

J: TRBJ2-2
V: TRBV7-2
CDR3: ASSPRVGRGETGELF

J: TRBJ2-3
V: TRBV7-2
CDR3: ASSSGQDTDTQY

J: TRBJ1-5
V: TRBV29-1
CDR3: SVVTGTGNQPQH

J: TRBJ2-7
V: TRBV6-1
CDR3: ASSEVGGTGEQY

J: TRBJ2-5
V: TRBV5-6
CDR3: ASSFVQGQETQY

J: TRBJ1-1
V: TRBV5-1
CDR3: ASRMNTEAF

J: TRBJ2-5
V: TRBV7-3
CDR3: ASSPNGYQETQY

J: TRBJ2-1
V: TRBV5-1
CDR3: ASSSRGTSAYNEQF

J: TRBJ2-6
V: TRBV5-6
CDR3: ASSLRVGGPGANVLT

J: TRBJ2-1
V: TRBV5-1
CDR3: ASSLALTGGEEQF

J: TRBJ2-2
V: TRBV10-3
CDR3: AISESSSGRTNTGELF

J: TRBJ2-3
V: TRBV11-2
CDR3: ASSLSLYDTQY

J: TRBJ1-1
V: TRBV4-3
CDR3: ASSVMWGSGLSEAF

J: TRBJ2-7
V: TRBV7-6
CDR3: ASSLAGSEQY

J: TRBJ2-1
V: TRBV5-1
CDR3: ASREPAGGNEQF

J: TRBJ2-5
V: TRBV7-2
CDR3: ASSSGLAGWRQETQY

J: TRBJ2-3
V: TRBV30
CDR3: AWSLDSSSTDTQY

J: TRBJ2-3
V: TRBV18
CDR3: ASSPAGGGGSTDTQY

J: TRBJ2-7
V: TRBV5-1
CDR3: ASSYHARDRLGDPYEQY

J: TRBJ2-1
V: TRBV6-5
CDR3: ASSFGGEQF

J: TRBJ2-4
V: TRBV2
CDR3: ASRTSGDRVSSRQY

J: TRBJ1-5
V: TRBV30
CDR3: AWSVSAGQPQH

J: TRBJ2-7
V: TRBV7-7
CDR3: ASSAVGAHEQY

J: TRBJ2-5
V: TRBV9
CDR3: ASSPGGLETQY

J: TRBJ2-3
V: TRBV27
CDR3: ASSLFARSTDTQY

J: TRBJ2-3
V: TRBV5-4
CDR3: ASSFGTSVDTQY

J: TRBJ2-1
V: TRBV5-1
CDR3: ASSLGVGTGVINEQF

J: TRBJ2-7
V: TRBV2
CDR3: ASGLPGRHEQY

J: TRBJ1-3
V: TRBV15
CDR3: ATSSEGNTIY

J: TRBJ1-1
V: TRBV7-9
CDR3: ASLRERGAANTEAF

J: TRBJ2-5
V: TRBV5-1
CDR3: ASSPTGRYQETQY

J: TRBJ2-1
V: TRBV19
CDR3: ASSIPGTSGSYEQF

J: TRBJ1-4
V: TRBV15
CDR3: ATSRAFRGTHRLF

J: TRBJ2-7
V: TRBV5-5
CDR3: ASSTGIGGSYEQY

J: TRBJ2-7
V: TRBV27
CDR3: ASRQQGEQY

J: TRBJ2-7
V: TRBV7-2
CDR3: ASSPRLAGAGEQY

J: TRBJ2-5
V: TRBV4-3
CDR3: ASSQDWAREDREETQY

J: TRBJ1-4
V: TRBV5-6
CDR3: ASSQVGRTDPLGLF

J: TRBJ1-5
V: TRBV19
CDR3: ASMGQGNQPQH

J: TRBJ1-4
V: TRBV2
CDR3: ASSEMRQGGKLF

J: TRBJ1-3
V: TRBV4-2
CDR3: ASSQEVSRNTIY